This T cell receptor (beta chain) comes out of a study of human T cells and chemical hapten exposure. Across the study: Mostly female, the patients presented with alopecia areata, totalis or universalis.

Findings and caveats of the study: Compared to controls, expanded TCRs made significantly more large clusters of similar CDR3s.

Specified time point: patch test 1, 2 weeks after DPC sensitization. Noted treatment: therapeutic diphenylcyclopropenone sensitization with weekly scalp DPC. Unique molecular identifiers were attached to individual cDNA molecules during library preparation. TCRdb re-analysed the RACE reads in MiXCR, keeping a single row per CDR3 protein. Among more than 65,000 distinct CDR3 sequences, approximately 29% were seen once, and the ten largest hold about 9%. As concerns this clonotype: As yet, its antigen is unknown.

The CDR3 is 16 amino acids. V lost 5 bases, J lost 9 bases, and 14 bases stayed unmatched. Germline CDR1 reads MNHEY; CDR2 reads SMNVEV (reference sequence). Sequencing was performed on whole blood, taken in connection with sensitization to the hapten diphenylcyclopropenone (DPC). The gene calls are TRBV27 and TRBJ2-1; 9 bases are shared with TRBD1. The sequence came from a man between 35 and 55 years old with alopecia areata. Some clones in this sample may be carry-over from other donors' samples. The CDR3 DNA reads TGTGCCAGCAGTCGAGCTCCGGGACAGGGAGGCACTGAGCAGTTCTTC. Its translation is CASSRAPGQGGTEQFF.